This T cell receptor beta chain is from a study of cytomegalovirus exposure and HLA in healthy donors. The sample holds a few counts of this clone. This CDR3 spans 16 amino acids. Losses at the gene ends were 4 bases for V and 8 bases for J; bases not matched to a gene: 11. From germline, CDR1 is MNHEY and CDR2 SMNVEV (reference sequence). Clones were sequenced by immunoSEQ multiplex PCR, and TCRdb holds only the in-frame ones, with some missing. The table includes some 69,000 clones, approximately 97% detected once. The specimen sequenced was PBMCs. The chain links TRBV27 to TRBJ1-6; 7 bases match TRBD1. This clonotype originated in a man aged 18 to 35 in good health and CMV-seronegative. CDR3 protein: CASSSTGKGSDSPLHF. In DNA, the CDR3 is TGTGCCAGCAGTTCGACAGGGAAGGGGTCGGATTCACCCCTCCACTTT.